The sequence of this TCR beta chain was determined in a study of OX40 agonist ivuxolimab in advanced cancers. In the study overall: Patients with prior anti-PD-1, anti-PD-L1 or anti-CTLA-4 therapy were eligible; about 41% had some.

Profiling relied on immunoSEQ multiplex PCR, and the TCRdb table lists in-frame clones only, not all of them. The sample consists of tens of thousands of clones, 70% to 90% of them appearing once. The germline CDR1 and CDR2 sequences are LGHNA and YSLEER. There are 14 residues in the CDR3. V lost 0 bases and J lost 4, with 8 bases in between. The rearrangement links TRBV4-3 to TRBJ2-3; weak D call: TRBD1 (5 bases). Specimen: CD4+ or CD8+ T cells sorted from blood, collected in a trial of the OX40 agonist ivuxolimab. This TCR was recovered from an adult with an advanced solid tumor such as melanoma, head and neck, liver or kidney cancer. CDR3 in DNA: TGCGCCAGCAGCCAAGAGGTGGGGCCAGATACGCAGTATTTT. This codes for CASSQEVGPDTQYF.